This TCR beta chain was captured in a study of OX40 agonist ivuxolimab in advanced cancers. Clones were read by immunoSEQ multiplex PCR, and TCRdb kept only the in-frame ones, dropping some. Of some 19,000 clones in the sample, about 70% are singletons; the top ten hold approximately 12%. V lost 4 bases and J 0 bases, leaving 11 bases between the germline ends. Germline V gene data show CDR1 as SGHKS and CDR2 as YYEKEE (reference sequence). The CDR3 has 14 amino acids. This clone was recorded at least ten times. The specimen was CD4+ or CD8+ T cells sorted from blood, collected in a trial of the OX40 agonist ivuxolimab. The rearrangement uses TRBV5-5 and TRBJ2-7; D remains unclear. The receptor was isolated from an adult with an advanced solid tumor such as melanoma, head and neck, liver or kidney cancer. The CDR3 spells CASSQEATSYEQYF. CDR3 in DNA: TGTGCCAGCAGCCAAGAGGCGACCTCCTACGAGCAGTACTTC.